These 24 T cell receptor beta chains were all obtained from the same sample, sequenced in a study of blood T cells in healthy people across ages. Using a J-beta primer mix together with a sample-barcoded 5' primer, a second PCR was run for about 7 to 12 cycles. MiXCR was run by TCRdb on the 5' RACE reads, yielding one entry per CDR3 protein. The sample carries approximately 960,000 distinct CDR3 sequences, 25% to 30% recorded once. The data also belong to a second study, concerning T cells of mothers and their children.

The specimen sequenced was blood. The source of these receptors is a woman aged 40 to 55 in good health.

The V gene is TRBV24-1, the J gene TRBJ2-2; unclear D gene. The CDR3 length is 14 residues. Per germline, CDR1 KGHDR and CDR2 SFDVKD. Trimming stripped 4 bases from V and 6 bases from J, with 11 bases between. CDR3 loop: CATSDTDAAGELFF. For the CDR3, the DNA is TGTGCCACCAGTGACACGGACGCGGCCGGGGAGCTGTTTTTT.

Concerning this clonotype: The junction differs from germline at one of its ends, possibly a read error. The rearrangement uses TRBV7-2 and TRBJ2-7; D is ambiguous. The CDR3 sequence is 13 residues long. Germline assignment: CDR1 SGHTA and CDR2 FQGNSA. This CDR3 reads CASSLVINYKQYF. CDR3 coding DNA: TGTGCCAGCAGCTTAGTTATCAACTACAAGCAGTACTTC.

There are many counts of this clonotype. This chain links TRBV4-1 with TRBJ1-4, with D hard to call. Germline-derived CDR1 and CDR2 are MGHRA and YSYEKL. The CDR3 spans 15 residues. Trimming stripped 1 base from V and 4 bases from J, with 10 bases between. The CDR3, as DNA: TGCGCCAGCAGCCAAGGAGGGCTGAGTAATGAAAAACTGTTTTTT. The encoded protein is CASSQGGLSNEKLFF.

This clonotype appeared a few times. A read error may account for a junction end that differs from germline. CDR3 DNA: TGCGCCAGCAGCTTGGGACAGGGGTCCTCCCACGAGCAGTACTTC. As protein: CASSLGQGSSHEQYF. The rearrangement joins TRBV5-1 to TRBJ2-7; 8 bases align to TRBD1. The germline V gene encodes CDR1 SGHRS and CDR2 YFSETQ. This CDR3 contains 15 residues. Full variable domain (rest looked up from reference TRBV5-1 and TRBJ2-7): KAGVTQTPRYLIKTRGQQVTLSCSPISGHRSVSWYQQTPGQGLQFLFEYFSETQRNKGNFPGRFSGRQFSNSRSEMNVSTLELGDSALYLCASSLGQGSSHEQYFGPGTRLTVT.

V gene TRBV7-2 combines with J gene TRBJ2-5; 9 bases map to TRBD2. Unmatched junction bases numbered 8, after V lost 1 base and J lost 5 bases. Germline values: CDR1 SGHTA, CDR2 FQGNSA. The CDR3 is made up of 16 amino acids. DNA of the CDR3: TGTGCCAGCAGCTTAGTTAGGCGGGGGGGCTATGAGACCCAGTACTTC. This encodes CASSLVRRGGYETQYF.

This clonotype occurred a few times. The chain uses TRBV20-1 and TRBJ1-2; 11 bases map to TRBD1. The trim removed 6 bases at V and 8 bases at J, leaving 5 bases unmatched. The CDR3 consists of 12 residues. CDR1 and CDR2 (germline): DFQATT, SNEGSKA (reference sequence). The CDR3 region has the DNA TGCAGTGCCAGGACAGGGGGCCGGGGCTACACCTTC. Translating gives CSARTGGRGYTF.

This clonotype was seen more than once but under ten times. This rearrangement joins TRBV5-6 to TRBJ1-1; 9 nucleotides agree with TRBD1. V lost 4 bases, J lost 4 bases, and 11 bases stayed unmatched. CDR3 size: 16 residues. Germline V CDR1 and CDR2: SGHDT, YYEEEE. The CDR3 nucleotides are TGTGCCAGCAGCCTGGACAGGGGACGGATTGCCACTGAAGCTTTCTTT. Amino acid sequence: CASSLDRGRIATEAFF.

This clonotype was detected a few times. The genes are TRBV9 and TRBJ2-1; the D gene is possibly TRBD2 (7 bases). The V end lost 0 bases, the J end lost 2 bases, and 12 bases lay between the germline ends. Germline loops: CDR1 SGDLS, CDR2 YYNGEE. CDR3 length: 16 residues. The CDR3 DNA is TGTGCCAGCAGCGTAGGGGGCGGGGGCCCCTACAATGAGCAGTTCTTC. This encodes CASSVGGGGPYNEQFF. The full variable domain, completed using reference TRBV9 and TRBJ2-1, is DSGVTQTPKHLITATGQRVTLRCSPRSGDLSVYWYQQSLDQGLQFLIQYYNGEERAKGNILERFSAQQFPDLHSELNLSSLELGDSALYFCASSVGGGGPYNEQFFGPGTRLTVL.

This clonotype has a handful of counts. The genes are TRBV18 and TRBJ1-5; D is unclear. V was trimmed by 1 base and J by 1 base, leaving 5 bases between them. The CDR3 covers 14 residues. The germline gives CDR1 KGHSH, CDR2 LQKENI. CDR3 in DNA: TGTGCCAGCTCACCACAGAGGAGCAATCAGCCCCAGCATTTT. It is translated as CASSPQRSNQPQHF. Full variable domain (missing parts from reference TRBV18 and TRBJ1-5): NAGVMQNPRHLVRRRGQEARLRCSPMKGHSHVYWYRQLPEEGLKFMVYLQKENIIDESGMPKERFSAEFPKEGPSILRIQQVVRGDSAAYFCASSPQRSNQPQHFGDGTRLSIL.

V is TRBV29-1 and J is TRBJ2-5; TRBD1 matches at 9 bases. CDR3 length: 16 amino acids. Looked up from germline, CDR1 is SQVTM and CDR2 is ANQGSEA. J was trimmed by 1 base and V by 6 bases; bases with no gene match: 12. CDR3 residues: CSVGDRALLFQETQYF. Written as DNA, the CDR3 is TGCAGCGTGGGGGACAGGGCCCTCCTGTTCCAAGAGACCCAGTACTTC.

This chain links TRBV7-8 with TRBJ1-4, with 7 bases fitting TRBD1. Germline CDR1 reads SGHVS; CDR2 reads FQNEAQ. Unmatched junction bases numbered 2, after V lost 2 bases and J lost 2 bases. The CDR3 runs 15 residues. This chain's CDR3 is CASSLYRGTNEKLFF. CDR3 coding DNA: TGTGCCAGCAGCTTATACAGGGGTACTAATGAAAAACTGTTTTTT.

The chain couples TRBV4-1 to TRBJ1-1; the D gene is possibly TRBD1 (6 bases). The CDR3 consists of 18 residues. Germline V lookup: CDR1 MGHRA, CDR2 YSYEKL. V was cut by 5 bases and J by 1 base, with 23 bases left in between. CDR3 sequence: CASSSSQGRYDGNTEAFF. In nucleotides, the CDR3 is TGCGCCAGCAGCTCGTCCCAGGGGAGATATGATGGGAACACTGAAGCTTTCTTT.

The genes are TRBV2 and TRBJ1-2, with 11 bases aligning to TRBD1. The CDR3 is 15 residues long. J gave up 5 bases and V 6 bases, and 8 bases lay outside the gene matches. Looked up from germline, CDR1 is SNHLY and CDR2 is FYNNEI. As DNA, the CDR3 is TGTGCCAGCAGACAAGGACAGGGGGCCGAATATGGCTACACCTTC. Translating gives CASRQGQGAEYGYTF.

This sequence joins TRBV15 and TRBJ2-1; perhaps TRBD2 as D (6 bases). Trimming pared 0 bases from V and 9 bases from J, leaving 15 bases between. This CDR3 has 15 amino acids. Germline V gene lookup returns CDR1 LNHNV and CDR2 YYDKDF (reference sequence). CDR3 nucleotides: TGTGCCACCAGCAGAGATCTTGCGGGGTTAACTGAGCAGTTCTTC. This sequence encodes CATSRDLAGLTEQFF.

On this clonotype: The conserved final phenylalanine or tryptophan is absent from the CDR3, which likely points to a read error. This chain uses TRBV3-1 with TRBJ1-2, with 9 nucleotides matching TRBD1. From germline, CDR1 is LGHDT and CDR2 YNNKEL (reference sequence). The CDR3 runs 13 residues. The junction had 4 bases not matched to a gene; V was cut back by 4 bases and J by 7 bases. The CDR3 bases are TGTGCCAGCAGCCCTCGGACAGGGGCTGGCTACACCTTA. Its protein product is CASSPRTGAGYTL.

There are many counts of this clonotype. The chain combines TRBV5-4 with TRBJ1-5, with D perhaps TRBD1 (5 bases). The CDR3 is 15 amino acids. V gave up 4 bases and J gave up 0 bases, with 11 bases separating them. Germline V gene data show CDR1 as SGHNT and CDR2 as YYREEE (reference sequence). The CDR3 spells CASSRDPLSNQPQHF. Written as DNA, the CDR3 is TGTGCCAGCAGCCGGGACCCTCTTAGCAATCAGCCCCAGCATTTT.

This clonotype appeared a few times. V usage is TRBV7-3 and J usage is TRBJ1-2; no definite D call. This CDR3 contains 13 residues. Trimming removed 7 bases at V and 2 bases at J, with 11 bases between. CDR1 is SGHTA, CDR2 FQGTGA, per germline. DNA for the CDR3: TGTGCCAGCACGGACGGCAGAAACTATGGCTACACCTTC. Encoded protein: CASTDGRNYGYTF.

Regarding this clonotype: It may be a read error: a sequence one base away is much more abundant. The chain is built from TRBV5-1 and TRBJ2-1; a weak D match, TRBD1 (6 bases). The V end lost 2 bases, the J end lost 4 bases, and 10 bases lay between the germline ends. The CDR3 contains 14 residues. Per germline, CDR1 SGHRS and CDR2 YFSETQ. This CDR3 reads CASSFTRGYNEQFF. Written as DNA, the CDR3 is TGCGCCAGCAGCTTCACCAGGGGATACAATGAGCAGTTCTTC.

J is TRBJ1-1 and V is TRBV25-1, with a possible D match to TRBD1 (5 bases). The V gene lost 6 bases and the J gene lost 1 base, with 18 bases spanning the gap. Germline V lookup: CDR1 MGHDK, CDR2 SYGVNS. This CDR3 region has 16 residues. CDR3 protein: CASRPGLSGRNTEAFF. The CDR3 nucleotides are TGTGCCAGCAGGCCGGGACTAAGCGGGCGGAACACTGAAGCTTTCTTT.

This clonotype was seen a handful of times. The rearrangement uses TRBV12-3 or TRBV12-4 and TRBJ2-3, with no clear D. The germline V and J ends were trimmed by 11 bases and 2 bases, with 38 bases remaining between them. This CDR3 spans 21 amino acids. CDR3 nucleotides: TGTGCCTCGAGAACAGCTACGCCCGCACTTCACAACCCCTACTTCACAGATACGCAGTATTTT. This sequence encodes CASRTATPALHNPYFTDTQYF.

Concerning this clonotype: At one end, the junction sequence differs from germline, possibly due to a read error. The rearrangement links TRBV19 to TRBJ1-6; 11 bases agree with TRBD1. This CDR3 region has 15 residues. Germline loops: CDR1 LNHDA, CDR2 SQIVND (reference sequence). For the CDR3, the DNA is TGTGCCAGCAGTATGGACAGGGGGCCCGATTCACCCCTCCACTTT. This codes for CASSMDRGPDSPLHF.

This clonotype was observed many times. CDR3 residues: CASSPRGLAGAAGEQYF. The CDR3 coding sequence is TGTGCCAGCAGTCCCCGGGGATTGGCGGGAGCGGCGGGCGAGCAGTACTTC. V is TRBV28 and J is TRBJ2-7, with 7 positions matching TRBD2. This CDR3 region has 17 residues. V shed 5 bases, J shed 6 bases, and the junction held 19 bases outside the gene matches. Germline CDR1 reads MDHEN; CDR2 reads SYDVKM.

This clonotype appeared many times. This chain's CDR3 is CSAPRLAGGHEQYF. As DNA, the CDR3 is TGCAGTGCGCCAAGACTAGCGGGGGGCCACGAGCAGTACTTC. The V call is TRBV20-1, the J call TRBJ2-7; 13 positions agree with TRBD2. Germline V gene lookup returns CDR1 DFQATT and CDR2 SNEGSKA (reference sequence). V shed 6 bases and J 5 bases; nucleotides not matched to a gene: 7. This CDR3 contains 14 residues.

The V gene is TRBV11-2, the J gene TRBJ1-2; the match to TRBD1 covers 11 bases. The CDR3 length is 15 residues. Germline trimming cut 4 bases from V and 6 bases from J; bases unmatched to any gene: 7. The germline V gene encodes CDR1 SGHAT and CDR2 FQNNGV. The CDR3 spells CASSYSGDRGDGYTF. Here the CDR3 DNA reads TGTGCCAGCAGCTACTCCGGGGACAGGGGGGATGGCTACACCTTC.